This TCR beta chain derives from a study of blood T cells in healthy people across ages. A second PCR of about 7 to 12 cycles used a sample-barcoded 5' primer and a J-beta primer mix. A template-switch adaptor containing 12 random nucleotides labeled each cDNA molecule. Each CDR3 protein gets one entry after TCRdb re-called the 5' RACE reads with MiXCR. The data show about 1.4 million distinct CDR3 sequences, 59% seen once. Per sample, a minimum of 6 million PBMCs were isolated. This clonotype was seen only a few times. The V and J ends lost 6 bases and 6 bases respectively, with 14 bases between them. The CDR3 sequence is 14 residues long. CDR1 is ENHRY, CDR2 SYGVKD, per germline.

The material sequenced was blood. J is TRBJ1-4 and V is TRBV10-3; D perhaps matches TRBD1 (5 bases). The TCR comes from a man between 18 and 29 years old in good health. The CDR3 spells CAIRGRDGDEKLFF. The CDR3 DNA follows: TGTGCCATCAGGGGTCGGGACGGGGATGAAAAACTGTTTTTT.